This T cell receptor beta chain was sequenced in a study of regulatory T cells in long-lasting Graves disease. Specified time point: persistent/refractory GD, antithyroid drugs over 5 years with positive TRAb. PBMC-derived RNA was used for the TCR library. The patients included were those that came from an endocrinology department in Xi'an, China. This clonotype was observed at least ten times. The target antigen is unknown. Construction of the TCR beta libraries employed iRepertoire HTBI primers in conjunction with Arm-PCR of CDR3 regions. From the multiplex PCR reads, TCRdb called clonotypes with MiXCR, one entry per CDR3 protein. Among some 470,000 distinct CDR3 sequences listed, 20% to 25% were seen once. This CDR3 has 17 amino acids. Germline-derived CDR1 and CDR2 are MNHEY and SMNVEV (reference sequence). J lost 0 bases, V lost 4 bases, and 12 bases had no gene match. The study, taken as a whole, reports: Persistent patients had a count of shared public clonotypes (approximately 2,700) that exceeded that of new patients (around 1,000). Persistent Graves' patients showed reduced TCR diversity versus newly diagnosed patients. Accuracy was perhaps lowered by the small sample size.

J is TRBJ2-7 and V is TRBV27; 7 bases map to TRBD2. This receptor was obtained from a female donor with Graves disease. The sample consisted of peripheral blood mononuclear cells (PBMCs), taken when the disease was refractory, from a patient treated with antithyroid drugs. DNA of the CDR3: TGTGCCAGCAGTTCGGTCTCAATAGCGGGTAACTCCTACGAGCAGTACTTC. Protein sequence: CASSSVSIAGNSYEQYF.